This T cell receptor beta chain was observed in a study of T cell responses to AZD1222 COVID-19 vaccine. Findings and limits, study-wide: Repertoire sampling occurred only after the peak T cell response. Spike-wide coverage was observed for vaccine-associated CD4 TCRs, with dominant responses at 160-218 and 743-854. White British donors predominated, females outnumbered males, and clonal diversity was possibly underestimated.

Notes on this clone: Its target is unknown.

Clones were sequenced by immunoSEQ multiplex PCR, and TCRdb holds only the in-frame ones, with some missing. The table records approximately 80,000 clones, 70% to 90% of them present only once. This CDR3 comprises 15 residues. Trimming took off 4 bases at V and 3 bases at J, with 13 bases between the two ends. Germline assignment: CDR1 SGHRS and CDR2 YFSETQ. This specimen was peripheral blood, taken 28 days after the second AZD1222 dose. This clonotype was sampled from an adult who received the AZD1222 COVID-19 vaccine. V and J are TRBV5-1 and TRBJ2-2; D is perhaps TRBD2 (6 bases). The CDR3 sequence is CASSTPAGYTGELFF. The DNA for the CDR3 is TGCGCCAGCAGCACCCCGGCGGGGTACACCGGGGAGCTGTTTTTT.